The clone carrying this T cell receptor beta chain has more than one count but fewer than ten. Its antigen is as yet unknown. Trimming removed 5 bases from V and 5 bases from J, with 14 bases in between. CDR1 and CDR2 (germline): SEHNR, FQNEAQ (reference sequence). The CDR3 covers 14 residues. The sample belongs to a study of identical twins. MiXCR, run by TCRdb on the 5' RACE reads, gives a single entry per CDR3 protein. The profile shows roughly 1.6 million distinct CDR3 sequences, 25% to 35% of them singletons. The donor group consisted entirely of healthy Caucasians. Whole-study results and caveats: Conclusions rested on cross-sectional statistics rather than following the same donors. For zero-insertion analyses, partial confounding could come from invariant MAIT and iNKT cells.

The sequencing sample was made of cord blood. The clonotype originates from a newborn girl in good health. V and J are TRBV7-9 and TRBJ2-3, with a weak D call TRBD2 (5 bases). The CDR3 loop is CASSPRTQIDTQYF. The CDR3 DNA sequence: TGTGCCAGCAGCCCCCGGACTCAAATAGATACGCAGTATTTT.